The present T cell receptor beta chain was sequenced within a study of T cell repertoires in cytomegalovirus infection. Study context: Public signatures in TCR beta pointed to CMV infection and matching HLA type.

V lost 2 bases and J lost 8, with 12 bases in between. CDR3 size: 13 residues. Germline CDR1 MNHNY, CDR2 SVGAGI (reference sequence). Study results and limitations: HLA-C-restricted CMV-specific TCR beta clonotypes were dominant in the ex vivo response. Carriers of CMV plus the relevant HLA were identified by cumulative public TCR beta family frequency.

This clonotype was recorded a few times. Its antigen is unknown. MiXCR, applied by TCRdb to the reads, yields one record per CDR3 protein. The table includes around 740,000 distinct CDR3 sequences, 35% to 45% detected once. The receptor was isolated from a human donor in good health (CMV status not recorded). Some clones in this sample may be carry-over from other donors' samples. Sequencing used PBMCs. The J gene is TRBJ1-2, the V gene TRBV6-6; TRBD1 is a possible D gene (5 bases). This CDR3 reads CASSYGTSYGYTF. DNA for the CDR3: TGTGCCAGCAGTTACGGGACTTCATACGGCTACACCTTC.